Shown below are 17 T cell receptor beta chains from a single sample sequenced in a study. TCRdb re-called the RT-PCR reads with MiXCR, one entry per CDR3 protein. The table lists approximately 720,000 distinct CDR3 sequences, 14% of them singletons. The material sequenced was memory CD4+ T cells from blood. These receptors were collected from a female donor in good health, serving as a healthy control.

The rearrangement links TRBV7-3 to TRBJ2-6; D unresolved. Trimming left V 3 bases short and J 0 bases short, with 15 bases between. This CDR3 region has 18 residues. The germline CDR1 and CDR2 sequences are SGHTA and FQGTGA. The CDR3 sequence: CASSLKQISDSGANVLTF. The CDR3 DNA sequence: TGTGCCAGCAGCTTGAAACAGATCTCCGACTCTGGGGCCAACGTCCTGACTTTC.

This clonotype occurred many times. This chain links TRBV10-3 with TRBJ1-5; 7 nucleotides agree with TRBD1. After removal of 6 bases from V and 2 bases from J, the junction contained 4 bases not matched to a gene. The CDR3 is 14 amino acids. Per the germline V gene, CDR1 is ENHRY and CDR2 is SYGVKD. The CDR3 nucleotides are TGTGCCATCAGCGCGGGACAGCGCAATCAGCCCCAGCATTTT. This gives the protein CAISAGQRNQPQHF.

This clonotype was found many times. The chain links TRBV6-5 to TRBJ2-7; D may correspond to TRBD1 or TRBD2 (5 bases each). Trimming took 6 bases from V and 1 from J, leaving 13 bases between them. The CDR3 runs to 14 residues. Germline CDR1 MNHEY, CDR2 SVGAGI. The CDR3 region is CASRTGTRSYEQYF. The DNA for the CDR3 is TGTGCCAGCAGGACCGGGACGCGTTCCTACGAGCAGTACTTC.

In this sample, this clonotype turned up many times. The chain couples TRBV29-1 to TRBJ1-2; 7 nucleotides agree with TRBD1. The trim removed 0 bases at V and 9 bases at J, leaving 4 bases unmatched. Germline V gene data show CDR1 as SQVTM and CDR2 as ANQGSEA. The CDR3 has 12 amino acids. The CDR3 nucleotides are TGCAGCGTTGAAGAAGGGGGCGGTCGCTACACCTTC. It is translated as CSVEEGGGRYTF. The entire variable domain, with the rest obtained from reference TRBV29-1 and TRBJ1-2, is as follows: SAVISQKPSRDICQRGTSLTIQCQVDSQVTMMFWYRQQPGQSLTLIATANQGSEATYESGFVIDKFPISRPNLTFSTLTVSNMSPEDSSIYLCSVEEGGGRYTFGSGTRLTVV.

This clonotype appeared a few times. V and J are TRBV7-2 and TRBJ1-5, with D possibly TRBD1 on 6 matching bases. Trimming stripped 5 bases from V and 5 bases from J, with 19 bases between. The CDR3 has 16 amino acids. CDR1 SGHTA and CDR2 FQGNSA come from the germline V gene. CDR3 in DNA: TGTGCCAGCAGCAGACGAACAGGGTTTTTATATCAGCCCCAGCATTTT. It encodes CASSRRTGFLYQPQHF.

This clonotype has just a few counts. The chain recombines TRBV5-1 with TRBJ2-3; 7 bases agree with TRBD2. With V trimmed by 5 bases and J by 0 bases, 6 bases remained unmatched. The germline CDR1 and CDR2 sequences are SGHRS and YFSETQ. The CDR3 extends over 15 amino acids. The CDR3, as DNA: TGCGCCAGCAGACAAACTAGCGCTAGCACAGATACGCAGTATTTT. Protein: CASRQTSASTDTQYF.

This clonotype was observed many times. The chain links TRBV6-5 to TRBJ2-3; D uncertain. Trimming stripped 2 bases from V and 8 bases from J, with 5 bases between. Germline loops: CDR1 MNHEY, CDR2 SVGAGI. This CDR3 spans 11 amino acids. In DNA, the CDR3 is TGTGCCAGCAGTTACATGGGTACGCAGTATTTT. Translated, it gives CASSYMGTQYF.

V usage is TRBV18 and J usage is TRBJ2-1; 8 bases match TRBD2. The CDR3 is 16 residues long. With 2 bases clipped from V and 10 bases from J, the junction kept 13 bases outside the gene matches. The germline gives CDR1 KGHSH, CDR2 LQKENI. For the CDR3, the DNA is TGTGCCAGCTCACCAGTTGCTTTAGCGGGAAGAGGGGAGCAGTTCTTC. It yields the protein CASSPVALAGRGEQFF.

This clonotype was counted between two and nine times. The rearrangement joins TRBV7-2 to TRBJ2-7, with D unclear. The V gene's germline CDR1 is SGHTA and CDR2 FQGNSA. The CDR3 is 14 residues long. Between the trimmed V and J ends, which lost 5 bases and 2 bases, there was a span of 13 bases. The chain's CDR3 is CASSPRTDPYEQYF. The DNA of the CDR3 is TGTGCCAGCAGCCCGCGGACCGACCCCTACGAGCAGTACTTC.

This clonotype has ten or more counts. The rearrangement uses TRBV7-2 and TRBJ2-5; 11 bases match TRBD2. CDR1 and CDR2 (germline): SGHTA, FQGNSA. V lost 5 bases, J lost 5 bases, and 10 bases stayed unmatched. The CDR3 has 16 residues. CDR3 DNA sequence: TGTGCCAGCAGCCTACTAGTAGCGGGAGGGGGGGAGACCCAGTACTTC. Translated, it gives CASSLLVAGGGETQYF.

J is TRBJ1-2 and V is TRBV20-1, with D possibly matching TRBD1 (6 bases). The V gene's germline CDR1 is DFQATT and CDR2 SNEGSKA (reference sequence). V lost 6 bases, J lost 8 bases, and 13 bases lay in between. The CDR3 has 11 amino acids. CDR3: CSAYRAEGYTF. As DNA, the CDR3 is TGCAGTGCGTACAGGGCGGAGGGCTACACCTTC.

This clonotype has at least ten counts. This chain connects TRBV30 to TRBJ2-2; TRBD1 might be the D (5 bases). The CDR3 totals 12 residues. CDR1 and CDR2 (germline): GTSNPN, SVGIG (reference sequence). V shed 1 base and J shed 7 bases, with 7 bases lying between them. DNA for the CDR3: TGTGCCTGGAGTGGGGGCTACGGGGAGCTGTTTTTT. Its protein product is CAWSGGYGELFF.

The chain is built from TRBV18 and TRBJ2-7; 7 bases fit TRBD2. Germline lookup yields CDR1 KGHSH and CDR2 LQKENI. V shed 2 bases and J 2 bases; nucleotides not matched to a gene: 9. The CDR3 is 16 amino acids. CDR3 residues: CASSPSRAGTTYEQYF. CDR3 bases: TGTGCCAGCTCACCATCCCGCGCCGGGACTACCTACGAGCAGTACTTC.

This clonotype was seen many times. The chain couples TRBV6-2 or TRBV6-3 to TRBJ1-2; 8 nucleotides align to TRBD1. Trimming removed 7 bases from V and 5 bases from J; junction bases left unmatched: 12. Germline lookup yields CDR1 MNHEY and CDR2 SVGEGT. The CDR3 is 15 residues long. CDR3 coding DNA: TGTGCCAGCAACACTATGGGACAGGTGACATATGGCTACACCTTC. Protein: CASNTMGQVTYGYTF.

This clonotype was observed a handful of times. V is TRBV5-8 and J is TRBJ2-1, with no clear D. From germline, CDR1 is SGHTS and CDR2 YDEGEE. The length of the CDR3 is 12 residues. V lost 0 bases and J lost 15, with 13 bases in between. As DNA, the CDR3 is TGTGCCAGCAGCTTGGGGTACTCCATGACGTTCTTC. It encodes CASSLGYSMTFF.

This clonotype was recorded a few times. This chain joins TRBV18 and TRBJ2-3; D might be TRBD1 (6 bases). With 0 bases removed from V and 2 bases from J, the gap between germline ends came to 15 bases. There are 17 residues in the CDR3. Germline loops: CDR1 KGHSH, CDR2 LQKENI. CDR3 nucleotides: TGTGCCAGCTCACCACCCCCCGCAGGGGCCCACACAGATACGCAGTATTTT. Protein: CASSPPPAGAHTDTQYF. Combining the CDR3 with reference TRBV18 and TRBJ2-3 gives the whole variable domain NAGVMQNPRHLVRRRGQEARLRCSPMKGHSHVYWYRQLPEEGLKFMVYLQKENIIDESGMPKERFSAEFPKEGPSILRIQQVVRGDSAAYFCASSPPPAGAHTDTQYFGPGTRLTVL.

The sample holds many counts of this clonotype. The genes are TRBV20-1 and TRBJ1-1; maybe TRBD1 (5 bases). This CDR3 comprises 10 residues. Germline assignment: CDR1 DFQATT and CDR2 SNEGSKA (reference sequence). V lost 3 bases and J lost 11, with 10 bases in between. CDR3 loop: CSASEQVAFF. In DNA form, the CDR3 reads TGCAGTGCTAGCGAACAGGTGGCTTTCTTT.